What follows are 4 T cell receptor beta chains derived from one specimen sequenced in a study of identical twins. From the 5' RACE reads, TCRdb called clonotypes with MiXCR, one entry per CDR3 protein. The sample has some 900,000 distinct CDR3 sequences; roughly an eighth are singletons. This sample also belongs to another study, concerning yellow fever vaccine responses in identical twins.

Sequencing was done on a sample of PBMCs. The receptors were sampled from a woman in her late teens or twenties in good health.

The V and J genes are TRBV29-1 and TRBJ2-2, with D perhaps TRBD1 (6 bases). This CDR3 spans 14 amino acids. Trimming shortened V by 3 bases and J by 5 bases, and 13 bases separated the two germline ends. Germline CDR1 and CDR2: SQVTM and ANQGSEA. The CDR3 coding sequence is TGCAGCGTTGAGGCAGGGGATGGTACCGGGGAGCTGTTTTTT. As protein: CSVEAGDGTGELFF.

The chain is built from TRBV4-1 and TRBJ2-5; a possible D gene is TRBD2 (5 bases). The CDR3 is 13 amino acids. Trimming shortened V by 6 bases and J by 11 bases, and 19 bases separated the two germline ends. Germline V CDR1 and CDR2: MGHRA, YSYEKL. DNA of the CDR3: TGCGCCAGCAGACCGGCGGCAGCCGAGCGGCAGTACTTC. It encodes CASRPAAAERQYF.

The chain has TRBV4-2 and TRBJ2-1, with no clear D. The germline V and J ends were trimmed by 0 bases and 9 bases, with 6 bases remaining between them. This CDR3 is built from 12 residues. From germline, CDR1 is LGHNA and CDR2 YNFKEQ. CDR3 nucleotide sequence: TGTGCCAGCAGCCAAGAAGGAGTTGAGCAGTTCTTC. It translates to CASSQEGVEQFF.

This clonotype has just a few counts. V is TRBV2 and J is TRBJ2-1; D unclear. Trimming stripped 3 bases from V and 2 bases from J, with 5 bases between. The germline CDR1 and CDR2 sequences are SNHLY and FYNNEI. This CDR3 is built from 13 residues. This CDR3 is CASSDVPYNEQFF. The CDR3 coding sequence is TGTGCCAGCAGTGACGTGCCCTACAATGAGCAGTTCTTC.